This TCR beta chain was observed in a study of response to subunit inactivated influenza vaccine. Findings and limits, study-wide: Seasonal influenza vaccination, on each occasion, was suggested by the authors to recruit few new T cells.

CDR3 length equals 14 residues. The germline gives CDR1 DFQATT, CDR2 SNEGSKA (reference sequence). Trimming cost V 4 bases and J 7 bases; bases outside gene matches: 9. TCRdb independently ran MiXCR on the RT-PCR reads; one entry per CDR3 protein. Of almost 250,000 distinct CDR3 sequences listed, more than 10% are singletons. On this clonotype: What it binds is unknown.

The sequence was collected from a man aged 45 to 65 who received an inactivated influenza vaccine. Specimen: non-naive T cells sorted from PBMCs, collected roughly 2 weeks before vaccination. The chain recombines TRBV20-1 with TRBJ2-1, with 8 bases that match TRBD2. CDR3 in amino acids: CSATETSGGNEQFF. As DNA, the CDR3 is TGCAGTGCTACAGAAACTAGCGGTGGTAATGAGCAGTTCTTC.